Listed here are 29 T cell receptor beta chains from one sample, sequenced in a study of blood T cell repertoires in COVID-19. The protocol was immunoSEQ multiplex PCR, while the TCRdb copy is restricted to in-frame clones and leaves out a portion. The table lists roughly 190,000 clones, about 88% of them singletons. Sequenced sample: peripheral blood. All receptors derive from a woman aged 40 to 55 who had recovered from COVID-19.

On this clone itself: An end of the junction does not agree with germline; a read error may underlie this. V gene TRBV2 combines with J gene TRBJ2-5, with 10 bases lining up with TRBD2. From germline, CDR1 is SNHLY and CDR2 FYNNEI. This CDR3 has 14 amino acids. CDR3 coding DNA: TGTGCCAGCAGAGAAGCGGGAGGGCCCGGGACCCAGTACTTC. Encoded protein: CASREAGGPGTQYF.

Only a few counts were recorded for this clone. The chain is built from TRBV7-2 and TRBJ1-5, with D perhaps matching TRBD1 (5 bases). The CDR3 runs 15 residues. The germline V gene has CDR1 SGHTA and CDR2 FQGNSA. V was pared by 2 bases and J by 1 base, with 9 bases between. As DNA, the CDR3 is TGTGCCAGCAGCTTAAGGGGTGGAAGCAATCAGCCCCAGCATTTT. Translated, it gives CASSLRGGSNQPQHF. Together with reference TRBV7-2 and TRBJ1-5, the CDR3 gives the full variable domain: GAGVSQSPSNKVTEKGKDVELRCDPISGHTALYWYRQSLGQGLEFLIYFQGNSAPDKSGLPSDRFSAERTGGSVSTLTIQRTQQEDSAVYLCASSLRGGSNQPQHFGDGTRLSIL.

V and J are TRBV3-1 (or the pseudogene TRBV3-2) and TRBJ2-7; maybe TRBD1 (6 bases). Germline CDR1 is LGHDT and CDR2 is YNNKEL (reference sequence). V dropped 4 bases and J dropped 1 base, with 14 bases sitting between them. There are 15 residues in the CDR3. The CDR3 DNA follows: TGTGCCAGCAGCCCACCAACTGACAGGTCCTACGAGCAGTACTTC. Protein sequence: CASSPPTDRSYEQYF.

The chain recombines TRBV18 with TRBJ1-2; maybe TRBD1 (6 bases). Germline V gene data show CDR1 as KGHSH and CDR2 as LQKENI. There are 16 residues in the CDR3. V lost 0 bases and J lost 2, with 13 bases in between. The CDR3 here is CASSPPRAGHNYGYTF. The CDR3 nucleotides are TGTGCCAGCTCACCACCCAGAGCGGGACACAACTATGGCTACACCTTC.

This chain uses TRBV12-3 or TRBV12-4 with TRBJ1-2, with TRBD1 matching over 7 bases. The CDR3 is made up of 13 amino acids. Germline trimming cut 6 bases from V and 4 bases from J; bases unmatched to any gene: 5. The CDR3 loop is CASSPSGGYGYTF. The CDR3 nucleotides read TGTGCCAGCAGCCCCTCAGGGGGCTATGGCTACACCTTC.

The CDR3 DNA is TGCAGCGTTGAAGGCCGGGGACTGGGTGGCTACACCTTC. This sequence encodes CSVEGRGLGGYTF. This chain connects TRBV29-1 to TRBJ1-2; TRBD1 might be the D (5 bases). This CDR3 is 13 amino acids long. Germline CDR1 is SQVTM and CDR2 is ANQGSEA. Deletions cut 1 base from V and 7 bases from J, with 13 bases between.

The V gene is TRBV12-3 or TRBV12-4, the J gene TRBJ2-7; 7 bases align to TRBD2. CDR3 size: 11 residues. V shed 4 bases, J shed 7 bases, and the junction held 1 base outside the gene matches. The CDR3 DNA reads TGTGCCAGCAGTTGGGGACTAGAGCAGTACTTC. This sequence encodes CASSWGLEQYF.

This rearrangement joins TRBV27 to TRBJ1-2; TRBD1 aligns across 7 bases. Trimming at V came to 2 bases and at J to 14 bases, leaving 2 bases not matched to a gene. Germline V gene data show CDR1 as MNHEY and CDR2 as SMNVEV (reference sequence). The CDR3 length is 10 residues. In DNA, the CDR3 is TGTGCCAGCAGTTTAAGGGGGCGTACCTTC. This sequence encodes CASSLRGRTF.

The rearrangement uses TRBV29-1 and TRBJ1-1, with D unclear. Trimming left V 4 bases short and J 0 bases short, with 9 bases between. Looked up from germline, CDR1 is SQVTM and CDR2 is ANQGSEA. The CDR3 length is 13 residues. In DNA, the CDR3 is TGCAGCGTTGCTGGCAAATTGAACACTGAAGCTTTCTTT. The encoded protein is CSVAGKLNTEAFF.

V gene TRBV6-5 combines with J gene TRBJ2-2, with unresolved D. The germline V and J ends were trimmed by 8 bases and 4 bases, with 14 bases remaining between them. Germline lookup yields CDR1 MNHEY and CDR2 SVGAGI. The CDR3 spans 14 residues. The chain's CDR3 is CASHPTDTTGELFF. The CDR3 nucleotides read TGTGCCAGCCACCCCACAGACACCACCGGGGAGCTGTTTTTT.

The gene calls are TRBV19 and TRBJ1-2; D is unclear. V lost 7 bases and J 3 bases, leaving 12 bases between the germline ends. The CDR3 runs 13 residues. CDR1 and CDR2 from the germline V gene are LNHDA and SQIVND (reference sequence). CDR3 amino acids: CASIGHVYYGYTF. CDR3 sequence (DNA): TGTGCCAGTATTGGGCACGTGTACTATGGCTACACCTTC. The whole variable domain, filled in from reference TRBV19 and TRBJ1-2, reads DGGITQSPKYLFRKEGQNVTLSCEQNLNHDAMYWYRQDPGQGLRLIYYSQIVNDFQKGDIAEGYSVSREKKESFPLTVTSAQKNPTAFYLCASIGHVYYGYTFGSGTRLTVV.

The chain joins TRBV12-3 or TRBV12-4 to TRBJ1-1; 7 nucleotides align to TRBD1. V was clipped by 5 bases and J by 10 bases; unmatched bases: 10. The CDR3 consists of 13 residues. CDR3 residues: CASSLNGDRGAFF. The CDR3 nucleotides are TGTGCCAGCAGTCTTAACGGGGACAGAGGAGCTTTCTTT.

V and J are TRBV19 and TRBJ1-4, with TRBD1 matching 7 bases. J was trimmed by 7 bases and V by 6 bases; bases with no gene match: 5. This CDR3 region has 13 residues. Germline CDR1 is LNHDA and CDR2 is SQIVND (reference sequence). The CDR3 nucleotides are TGTGCCAGTAGGCCGACAGGGTCTGAAAAACTGTTTTTT. Its protein product is CASRPTGSEKLFF.

The chain recombines TRBV6-1 with TRBJ1-2; a weak D match, TRBD1 (5 bases). In germline, CDR1 is MNHNS, CDR2 SASEGT. The CDR3 runs 17 residues. The V and J ends lost 1 base and 8 bases respectively, with 23 bases between them. This chain's CDR3 is CASSEGAGWGAPGGYTF. Written as DNA, the CDR3 is TGTGCCAGCAGTGAAGGGGCTGGATGGGGCGCCCCGGGCGGCTACACCTTC.

V and J are TRBV7-2 and TRBJ2-5; weak D call: TRBD2 (6 bases). V was cut by 5 bases and J by 1 base, with 14 bases left in between. Looked up from germline, CDR1 is SGHTA and CDR2 is FQGNSA. CDR3 length: 15 residues. The CDR3 sequence: CASSPLGLSQETQYF. CDR3 DNA sequence: TGTGCCAGCAGCCCGCTGGGACTGTCCCAAGAGACCCAGTACTTC. Variable domain in full (rest from reference TRBV7-2 and TRBJ2-5): GAGVSQSPSNKVTEKGKDVELRCDPISGHTALYWYRQSLGQGLEFLIYFQGNSAPDKSGLPSDRFSAERTGGSVSTLTIQRTQQEDSAVYLCASSPLGLSQETQYFGPGTRLLVL.

This chain connects TRBV5-1 to TRBJ2-3, with 7 bases aligning to TRBD2. This CDR3 region has 15 residues. Germline V lookup: CDR1 SGHRS, CDR2 YFSETQ. V was clipped by 8 bases and J by 1 base; unmatched bases: 10. The CDR3 region has the DNA TGCGCCAGTAGGGAGGGCTTAGCGGGCACAGATACGCAGTATTTT. Residues: CASREGLAGTDTQYF.

The V call is TRBV28, the J call TRBJ2-1; 10 nucleotides align to TRBD2. Germline CDR1 and CDR2: MDHEN and SYDVKM. The CDR3 loop spans 13 amino acids. Losses at the gene ends were 8 bases for V and 7 bases for J; bases not matched to a gene: 5. Written as DNA, the CDR3 is TGTGCCAGCGGACTAGCGGAGATTAATGAGCAGTTCTTC. Translating it yields CASGLAEINEQFF.

J is TRBJ1-1 and V is TRBV19; TRBD1 might be the D (5 bases). This CDR3 has 13 amino acids. Germline V gene sequence: CDR1 LNHDA, CDR2 SQIVND (reference sequence). Trimming removed 1 base from V and 11 bases from J, with 14 bases in between. This CDR3 reads CASSIAADSVAFF. CDR3 DNA: TGTGCCAGTAGTATAGCCGCCGACAGCGTGGCTTTCTTT.

CDR3 coding DNA: TGTGCCAGCAGTTCCTTCGACAGGAGGCACACTGAAGCTTTCTTT. Its protein is CASSSFDRRHTEAFF. The rearrangement links TRBV28 to TRBJ1-1; tentative D call: TRBD1 (6 bases). Per the germline V gene, CDR1 is MDHEN and CDR2 is SYDVKM. There are 15 residues in the CDR3. Trimming shortened V by 4 bases and J by 3 bases, and 15 bases separated the two germline ends. The entire variable domain, with the rest obtained from reference TRBV28 and TRBJ1-1, is as follows: DVKVTQSSRYLVKRTGEKVFLECVQDMDHENMFWYRQDPGLGLRLIYFSYDVKMKEKGDIPEGYSVSREKKERFSLILESASTNQTSMYLCASSSFDRRHTEAFFGQGTRLTVV.

DNA for the CDR3: TGTGCCAGCAGCTCTAAATTAAACTCTGGGGCCAACGTCCTGACTTTC. Translated: CASSSKLNSGANVLTF. The rearrangement joins TRBV5-5 to TRBJ2-6; D is unresolved. This CDR3 region has 16 residues. Trimming shortened V by 3 bases and J by 0 bases, and 10 bases separated the two germline ends. The V gene's germline CDR1 is SGHKS and CDR2 YYEKEE (reference sequence).

This clone was detected only once. CDR3 nucleotide sequence: TGCGCCAGCAGCTTTAAAGGGGAGAACACTGAAGCTTTCTTT. Translating gives CASSFKGENTEAFF. The chain has TRBV5-1 and TRBJ1-1; D perhaps matches TRBD1 (5 bases). Trimming shortened V by 2 bases and J by 1 base, and 9 bases separated the two germline ends. From germline, CDR1 is SGHRS and CDR2 YFSETQ. The CDR3 runs 14 residues.

Points on this clone: The same CDR3 also results from other DNA sequences found in this sample. The chain joins TRBV27 to TRBJ2-5, with 14 nucleotides matching TRBD2. Looked up from germline, CDR1 is MNHEY and CDR2 is SMNVEV (reference sequence). This CDR3 comprises 15 residues. The V segment lost 5 bases and the J segment 4 bases; nucleotides outside the gene matches: 3. The CDR3: CASSPGTSGRETQYF. CDR3 bases: TGTGCCAGCAGTCCGGGGACTAGCGGGAGAGAGACCCAGTACTTC.

The genes are TRBV18 and TRBJ1-2; 8 bases agree with TRBD1. CDR1 and CDR2 (germline): KGHSH, LQKENI. Trimming removed 2 bases from V and 4 bases from J; junction bases left unmatched: 6. The CDR3 runs to 15 residues. The CDR3 is CASSPGQGEVYGYTF. The CDR3 DNA is TGTGCCAGCTCACCAGGACAGGGAGAGGTCTATGGCTACACCTTC.

The gene calls are TRBV27 and TRBJ2-1; TRBD2 aligns across 15 bases. V trimming: 10 bases; J trimming: 1 base; junction bases outside the gene matches: 5. The CDR3 extends over 16 amino acids. Germline CDR1 MNHEY, CDR2 SMNVEV (reference sequence). The CDR3 spells CATSGTSGRSYNEQFF. The CDR3 DNA is TGTGCCACATCAGGGACTAGCGGGAGGTCCTACAATGAGCAGTTCTTC.

V and J are TRBV18 and TRBJ1-1; D possibly corresponds to TRBD1 (5 bases). Germline V CDR1 and CDR2: KGHSH, LQKENI. This CDR3 has 14 amino acids. V lost 3 bases, J lost 1 base, and 9 bases lay in between. The CDR3 sequence: CASSPVDRNTEAFF. In nucleotides, the CDR3 is TGTGCCAGCTCACCCGTAGACAGGAACACTGAAGCTTTCTTT.

The chain is built from TRBV13 and TRBJ2-3, with 10 bases that match TRBD2. The CDR3 loop spans 16 amino acids. Germline V CDR1 and CDR2: PRHDT, FYEKMQ (reference sequence). With V trimmed by 5 bases and J by 5 bases, 10 bases remained unmatched. As DNA, the CDR3 is TGTGCCAGCAGCGGGGGAACTAGCGGGACCCAAGATACGCAGTATTTT. Its protein product is CASSGGTSGTQDTQYF. The full variable domain, rest sourced from reference TRBV13 and TRBJ2-3, is AAGVIQSPRHLIKEKRETATLKCYPIPRHDTVYWYQQGPGQDPQFLISFYEKMQSDKGSIPDRFSAQQFSDYHSELNMSSLELGDSALYFCASSGGTSGTQDTQYFGPGTRLTVL.

The chain joins TRBV7-2 to TRBJ2-1; 11 positions agree with TRBD2. Looked up from germline, CDR1 is SGHTA and CDR2 is FQGNSA. The junction had 6 bases not matched to a gene; V was cut back by 4 bases and J by 4 bases. The CDR3 has 16 amino acids. CDR3 protein: CASSSWTSGPYNEQFF. The CDR3 region has the DNA TGTGCCAGCAGCTCTTGGACTAGCGGGCCATACAATGAGCAGTTCTTC.

The chain is built from TRBV2 and TRBJ1-5; 9 bases are shared with TRBD1. The CDR3 is 15 amino acids. Germline V gene data show CDR1 as SNHLY and CDR2 as FYNNEI. The V segment lost 2 bases and the J segment 6 bases; nucleotides outside the gene matches: 5. CDR3 amino acids: CASSEMTGGGQPQHF. The CDR3 region has the DNA TGTGCCAGCAGTGAAATGACAGGGGGGGGTCAGCCCCAGCATTTT.

The chain links TRBV4-2 to TRBJ2-7, with 8 bases aligning to TRBD2. Per germline, CDR1 LGHNA and CDR2 YNFKEQ. Trimming at V came to 0 bases and at J to 7 bases, leaving 11 bases not matched to a gene. The CDR3 length is 16 residues. The CDR3 spells CASSQDMASGPGEQYF. In nucleotides, the CDR3 is TGTGCCAGCAGCCAAGATATGGCTAGCGGGCCGGGAGAGCAGTACTTC.